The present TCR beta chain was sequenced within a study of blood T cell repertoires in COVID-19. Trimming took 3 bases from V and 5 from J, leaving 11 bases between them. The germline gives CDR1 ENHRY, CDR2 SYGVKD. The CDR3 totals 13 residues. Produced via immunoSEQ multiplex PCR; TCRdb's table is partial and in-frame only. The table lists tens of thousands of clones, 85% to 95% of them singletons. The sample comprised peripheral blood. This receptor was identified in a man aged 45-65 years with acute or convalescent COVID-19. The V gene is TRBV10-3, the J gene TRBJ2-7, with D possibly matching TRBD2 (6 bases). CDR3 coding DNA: TGTGCCATCAGTGAAGGAGGGCCCGACGAGCAGTACTTC. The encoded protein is CAISEGGPDEQYF.